The 6 T cell receptor beta chains below come from one sample, sequenced in a study of cytomegalovirus exposure and HLA in healthy donors. Amplification used 60 Vbeta primers and 13 Jbeta primers. This table comes from immunoSEQ multiplex PCR, and its TCRdb copy is limited to in-frame clones, with some not included. The table records 150,000 to 200,000 clones, about four fifths of them present only once. Sequencing input: PBMCs. The receptors stem from a man aged 25-45 years in good health and CMV-seropositive.

The chain links TRBV4-1 to TRBJ2-1, with 14 nucleotides matching TRBD2. Germline V gives CDR1 MGHRA, CDR2 YSYEKL. CDR3 size: 14 residues. V was pared by 6 bases and J by 11 bases, with 6 bases of the junction left unmatched. CDR3 nucleotide sequence: TGCGCCAGCAGGCCGACTAGCGGGGGGGTACAGCAGTTCTTC. Translation: CASRPTSGGVQQFF.

The chain employs TRBV25-1 and TRBJ2-5; D gene uncertain. Between the trimmed V and J ends, which lost 1 base and 4 bases, there was a span of 7 bases. Germline CDR1 is MGHDK and CDR2 is SYGVNS. This CDR3 has 13 residues. The chain's CDR3 is CASSESGRETQYF. The CDR3 bases are TGTGCCAGCAGTGAATCCGGTAGAGAGACCCAGTACTTC.

The V call is TRBV29-1, the J call TRBJ1-3, with 10 nucleotides matching TRBD1. There are 19 residues in the CDR3. The germline gives CDR1 SQVTM, CDR2 ANQGSEA. Trimming cost V 1 base and J 0 bases; bases outside gene matches: 12. CDR3 nucleotide sequence: TGCAGCGTTGAAGCCATGGGGACAGGGGCCCCAGACTCTGGAAACACCATATATTTT. Translation gives CSVEAMGTGAPDSGNTIYF.

This clone appeared once. One junction end does not reproduce the germline sequence, and a read error may be involved. The genes are TRBV4-1 and TRBJ1-2; TRBD1 aligns across 7 bases. CDR1 and CDR2 (germline): MGHRA, YSYEKL. The CDR3 sequence is 14 residues long. For the CDR3, the DNA is TGCGCCAGCAGACAAACACCAGGAACCGGGCAGGGGGGCTTC. Its protein product is CASRQTPGTGQGGF.

The chain combines TRBV4-3 with TRBJ2-3; 10 bases line up with TRBD2. After removal of 3 bases from V and 0 bases from J, the junction contained 6 bases not matched to a gene. CDR1 is LGHNA and CDR2 is YSLEER in the germline V gene. This CDR3 region has 17 residues. The CDR3 loop is CASSQGPSGGSTDTQYF. CDR3 bases: TGCGCCAGCAGCCAGGGACCTAGCGGGGGTAGCACAGATACGCAGTATTTT.

The chain joins TRBV7-9 to TRBJ2-1; D is unresolved. Germline V gene lookup returns CDR1 SEHNR and CDR2 FQNEAQ (reference sequence). This CDR3 is built from 14 residues. Trimming cost V 5 bases and J 2 bases, with 10 bases left between them. CDR3 sequence reads: CASSLVETYNEQFF. The CDR3 nucleotides read TGTGCCAGCAGCCTTGTAGAGACCTACAATGAGCAGTTCTTC. Using reference TRBV7-9 and TRBJ2-1 for the parts outside the CDR3, the full variable domain is DTGVSQNPRHKITKRGQNVTFRCDPISEHNRLYWYRQTLGQGPEFLTYFQNEAQLEKSRLLSDRFSAERPKGSFSTLEIQRTEQGDSAMYLCASSLVETYNEQFFGPGTRLTVL.